These 29 T cell receptor beta chains were sequenced from one sample in a study of T cells in narcolepsy. Measured with immunoSEQ multiplex PCR; TCRdb has only the in-frame clones, and not every one. The repertoire holds some 30,000 clones, under 85% seen once, with about 3% in the top ten. Sequencing was done on a sample of CD45RA- memory CD4+ T cells from PBMCs. These receptors originate from a human donor with narcolepsy.

Of note for this clone: This sample includes further DNA sequences coding for the same CDR3. The V gene is TRBV6-1, the J gene TRBJ1-3; 7 bases are shared with TRBD1. The trim removed 2 bases at V and 0 bases at J, leaving 4 bases unmatched. This CDR3 contains 16 residues. CDR1 MNHNS and CDR2 SASEGT come from the germline V gene. The DNA for the CDR3 is TGTGCCAGCAGTGAAACAGGGGCTAGCTCTGGAAACACCATATATTTT. Encoded protein: CASSETGASSGNTIYF.

This clone was observed a few times. This rearrangement joins TRBV7-2 to TRBJ2-7, with D hard to call. This CDR3 has 13 residues. Trimming removed 5 bases from V and 3 bases from J, with 11 bases in between. Germline values: CDR1 SGHTA, CDR2 FQGNSA. The CDR3 nucleotides read TGTGCCAGCAGCCCGAACCCTTACTACGAGCAGTACTTC. Encoded protein: CASSPNPYYEQYF. Variable domain in full (rest from reference TRBV7-2 and TRBJ2-7): GAGVSQSPSNKVTEKGKDVELRCDPISGHTALYWYRQSLGQGLEFLIYFQGNSAPDKSGLPSDRFSAERTGGSVSTLTIQRTQQEDSAVYLCASSPNPYYEQYFGPGTRLTVT.

The chain employs TRBV7-2 and TRBJ1-2; no reliable D call. Germline V gene data show CDR1 as SGHTA and CDR2 as FQGNSA. Trimming cost V 0 bases and J 5 bases, with 4 bases left between them. The CDR3 consists of 12 residues. The CDR3: CASSLAQYGYTF. The DNA for the CDR3 is TGTGCCAGCAGCTTAGCCCAATATGGCTACACCTTC.

V is TRBV4-3 and J is TRBJ2-3; D unclear. V shed 1 base and J shed 2 bases, with 10 bases lying between them. The CDR3 sequence is 15 residues long. In germline, CDR1 is LGHNA, CDR2 YSLEER. CDR3 sequence: CASSQGISNTDTQYF. The CDR3 region has the DNA TGCGCCAGCAGCCAAGGCATCAGTAACACAGATACGCAGTATTTT.

This clone was counted a single time. The chain is built from TRBV19 and TRBJ2-7; a possible D gene is TRBD1 (6 bases). V was shortened by 0 bases and J by 6 bases, with 9 bases between the two germline ends. The CDR3 loop spans 13 amino acids. Germline assignment: CDR1 LNHDA and CDR2 SQIVND (reference sequence). CDR3 DNA sequence: TGTGCCAGTAGTATAGATTTCAGGGGCGAGCAGTACTTC. It codes for CASSIDFRGEQYF. Looking up the rest from reference TRBV19 and TRBJ2-7 gives the full variable domain: DGGITQSPKYLFRKEGQNVTLSCEQNLNHDAMYWYRQDPGQGLRLIYYSQIVNDFQKGDIAEGYSVSREKKESFPLTVTSAQKNPTAFYLCASSIDFRGEQYFGPGTRLTVT.

This clone was seen once. The gene calls are TRBV5-1 and TRBJ2-1, with 8 positions matching TRBD2. Germline V gene sequence: CDR1 SGHRS, CDR2 YFSETQ. The CDR3 is made up of 15 amino acids. The ends lost 4 bases at V and 7 bases at J; junction bases unmatched: 10. CDR3 coding DNA: TGCGCCAGCAGCCCCGACGGGGGGGCCCGTAATGAGCAGTTCTTC. The encoded protein is CASSPDGGARNEQFF.

J is TRBJ1-6 and V is TRBV5-6, with D possibly being TRBD1 (5 bases). Germline loops: CDR1 SGHDT, CDR2 YYEEEE. V gave up 2 bases and J gave up 4 bases, with 13 bases separating them. The CDR3 length is 16 residues. CDR3 loop: CASSFWGLTYNSPLHF. The CDR3 DNA is TGTGCCAGCAGCTTTTGGGGCCTTACGTATAATTCACCCCTCCACTTT.

This chain joins TRBV5-5 and TRBJ1-1; D is perhaps TRBD1 (6 bases). V gave up 7 bases and J gave up 4 bases, with 20 bases separating them. Germline V CDR1 and CDR2: SGHKS, YYEKEE (reference sequence). This CDR3 has 15 residues. The CDR3 coding sequence is TGTGCCAGCCTCCCCGACGAGGGGGTAGGCACTGAAGCTTTCTTT. It translates to CASLPDEGVGTEAFF.

This chain links TRBV5-8 with TRBJ2-2; D is ambiguous. The germline CDR1 and CDR2 sequences are SGHTS and YDEGEE. V lost 4 bases and J lost 6, with 13 bases in between. This CDR3 spans 14 amino acids. CDR3 in DNA: TGTGCCAGCAGCCCACCCAGGAGATCCGGGGAGCTGTTTTTT. Residues: CASSPPRRSGELFF.

CDR3 DNA sequence: TGTGCCAGCAGCGACACCTCCTCTAGGCCGGGACAAATAACCTACGAGCAGTACTTC. Its protein product is CASSDTSSRPGQITYEQYF. V is TRBV2 and J is TRBJ2-7, with D perhaps matching TRBD1 (6 bases). CDR1 and CDR2 from the germline V gene are SNHLY and FYNNEI. This CDR3 contains 19 residues. V shed 6 bases and J shed 2 bases, with 29 bases lying between them. Full variable domain (rest looked up from reference TRBV2 and TRBJ2-7): EPEVTQTPSHQVTQMGQEVILRCVPISNHLYFYWYRQILGQKVEFLVSFYNNEISEKSEIFDDQFSVERPDGSNFTLKIRSTKLEDSAMYFCASSDTSSRPGQITYEQYFGPGTRLTVT.

The chain has TRBV6-1 and TRBJ1-5; D is undetermined. V shed 7 bases and J shed 3 bases, with 10 bases lying between them. Per the germline V gene, CDR1 is MNHNS and CDR2 is SASEGT. The CDR3 sequence is 13 residues long. The CDR3 nucleotides are TGTGCCAGCACTGTCGGTTACAATCAGCCCCAGCATTTT. It is translated as CASTVGYNQPQHF.

The chain has TRBV4-3 and TRBJ2-7, with 9 bases matching TRBD1. Trimming removed 0 bases from V and 5 bases from J; junction bases left unmatched: 8. There are 16 residues in the CDR3. Germline CDR1 is LGHNA and CDR2 is YSLEER. The CDR3 coding sequence is TGCGCCAGCAGCCAAGATCTCGGGGACAGGGCCAACGAGCAGTACTTC. It translates to CASSQDLGDRANEQYF.

The V gene is TRBV7-8, the J gene TRBJ1-1; D perhaps matches TRBD1 (5 bases). The V and J ends lost 2 bases and 1 base respectively, with 14 bases between them. Looked up from germline, CDR1 is SGHVS and CDR2 is FQNEAQ. This CDR3 is built from 16 residues. Here the CDR3 reads CASSLTPGTQNTEAFF. The CDR3 coding sequence is TGTGCCAGCAGCTTAACCCCCGGGACTCAGAACACTGAAGCTTTCTTT.

The rearrangement uses TRBV6-1 and TRBJ1-4; a possible D gene is TRBD1 (6 bases). There are 13 residues in the CDR3. Trimming removed 5 bases at V and 7 bases at J, with 11 bases between. Germline CDR1 reads MNHNS; CDR2 reads SASEGT. In DNA, the CDR3 is TGTGCCAGCAGTAGGGACATCGGTGAAAAACTGTTTTTT. The encoded protein is CASSRDIGEKLFF.

The chain carries TRBV19 and TRBJ2-3, with D possibly being TRBD2 (5 bases). The CDR3 runs 13 residues. Germline V CDR1 and CDR2: LNHDA, SQIVND (reference sequence). V was pared by 5 bases and J by 2 bases, with 8 bases between. The CDR3 loop reads CASSPGLTDTQYF. The CDR3 region has the DNA TGTGCCAGTAGTCCCGGACTCACAGATACGCAGTATTTT.

In this sample, this clone turned up once. The chain recombines TRBV7-3 with TRBJ2-1; 7 bases match TRBD1. The V gene's germline CDR1 is SGHTA and CDR2 FQGTGA. J gave up 9 bases and V 4 bases, and 6 bases lay outside the gene matches. This CDR3 is built from 13 residues. Written as DNA, the CDR3 is TGTGCCAGCAGCTCCTTACAGGGGCTTGAGCAGTTCTTC. This gives the protein CASSSLQGLEQFF.

The rearrangement joins TRBV5-4 to TRBJ2-5; no definite D call. The CDR3 covers 14 residues. V lost 0 bases to trimming and J lost 2 bases, with 8 bases between them. Germline V gives CDR1 SGHNT, CDR2 YYREEE (reference sequence). CDR3 nucleotide sequence: TGTGCCAGCAGCTTGGAGCAGCGTCAAGAGACCCAGTACTTC. Residues: CASSLEQRQETQYF.

The chain links TRBV7-8 to TRBJ1-4; 7 nucleotides align to TRBD1. V lost 5 bases, J lost 3 bases, and 12 bases stayed unmatched. The germline V gene has CDR1 SGHVS and CDR2 FQNEAQ. The CDR3 totals 17 residues. The CDR3 sequence is CASSARPTGTSNEKLFF. CDR3 bases: TGTGCCAGCAGCGCCAGACCGACAGGGACTTCTAATGAAAAACTGTTTTTT.

The chain joins TRBV5-8 to TRBJ1-5; D might be TRBD1 (5 bases). V lost 3 bases and J 7 bases, leaving 17 bases between the germline ends. CDR1 and CDR2 (germline): SGHTS, YDEGEE. This CDR3 contains 15 residues. The DNA for the CDR3 is TGTGCCAGCAGCTCAGGGAGGGGCGTGGGGCAGCCCCAGCATTTT. Its translation is CASSSGRGVGQPQHF.

The J gene is TRBJ1-1, the V gene TRBV27; 8 positions agree with TRBD1. The germline V gene encodes CDR1 MNHEY and CDR2 SMNVEV (reference sequence). CDR3 length: 14 amino acids. Unmatched junction bases numbered 5, after V lost 7 bases and J lost 1 base. Here the CDR3 reads CASKGQGKNTEAFF. In nucleotides, the CDR3 is TGTGCCAGCAAAGGACAGGGCAAGAACACTGAAGCTTTCTTT.

This chain uses TRBV2 with TRBJ2-1, with D perhaps TRBD2 (6 bases). Germline loops: CDR1 SNHLY, CDR2 FYNNEI. The V end lost 7 bases, the J end lost 7 bases, and 17 bases lay between the germline ends. The CDR3 covers 14 residues. In DNA, the CDR3 is TGTGCCAGCATCCGGGAACTAGCTGCGAATGAGCAGTTCTTC. It yields the protein CASIRELAANEQFF.

This clone was observed once. The chain carries TRBV30 and TRBJ1-1; a weak D match, TRBD1 (6 bases). Germline CDR1 GTSNPN, CDR2 SVGIG (reference sequence). The CDR3 spans 13 residues. The germline V and J ends were trimmed by 2 bases and 6 bases, with 13 bases remaining between them. The CDR3 DNA sequence: TGTGCCTGGAGTATATGGGGGGCATCTGAAGCTTTCTTT. It yields the protein CAWSIWGASEAFF.

This clone was seen only once. The chain has TRBV12-5 and TRBJ1-5, with 7 bases matching TRBD1. Per the germline V gene, CDR1 is LGHNT and CDR2 is FRNRAP. The CDR3 covers 14 residues. V dropped 5 bases and J dropped 6; count of bases not matched to a gene: 7. The CDR3 nucleotides read TGTGCTAGTGGTCCACCTCCAGGGGGTCAGCCCCAGCATTTT. Translated: CASGPPPGGQPQHF.

This rearrangement joins TRBV6-1 to TRBJ2-5, with D perhaps matching TRBD2 (5 bases). This CDR3 has 17 amino acids. Looked up from germline, CDR1 is MNHNS and CDR2 is SASEGT. The germline V and J ends were trimmed by 1 base and 1 base, with 16 bases remaining between them. The CDR3 bases are TGTGCCAGCAGTGAAGAACGGGGAGCGGACCTCCAAGAGACCCAGTACTTC. It codes for CASSEERGADLQETQYF.

This chain uses TRBV2 with TRBJ1-2; possibly TRBD1 for D (5 bases). V gave up 4 bases and J gave up 4 bases, with 16 bases separating them. The germline V gene has CDR1 SNHLY and CDR2 FYNNEI. The length of the CDR3 is 15 residues. The CDR3 coding sequence is TGTGCCAGCAGTGGTGGAGGGGCGCGGGGCTATGGCTACACCTTC. Protein product: CASSGGGARGYGYTF.

A few counts support this clone. The chain combines TRBV6-5 with TRBJ1-5; TRBD1 is a possible D gene (6 bases). CDR1 is MNHEY, CDR2 SVGAGI, per germline. The CDR3 has 15 residues. Trimming shortened V by 6 bases and J by 4 bases, and 16 bases separated the two germline ends. The CDR3 protein is CASRGGGGGNQPQHF. The CDR3 DNA follows: TGTGCCAGCAGGGGAGGGGGAGGTGGGAATCAGCCCCAGCATTTT.

The V gene is TRBV10-3, the J gene TRBJ1-1; a possible D gene is TRBD1 (5 bases). Trimming shortened V by 6 bases and J by 3 bases, and 11 bases separated the two germline ends. Germline values: CDR1 ENHRY, CDR2 SYGVKD. This CDR3 is 13 amino acids long. CDR3 in amino acids: CAIRETAYTEAFF. The CDR3 DNA reads as TGTGCCATCAGGGAGACAGCGTACACTGAAGCTTTCTTT.

The genes are TRBV5-1 and TRBJ2-2; 7 bases are shared with TRBD1. The CDR3 is made up of 14 amino acids. Germline CDR1 SGHRS, CDR2 YFSETQ. With V trimmed by 9 bases and J by 5 bases, 10 bases remained unmatched. CDR3 sequence: CATEGAQNTGELFF. The CDR3 DNA reads TGCGCCACCGAGGGGGCGCAAAATACCGGGGAGCTGTTTTTT.

The CDR3 is CASSIRLAPYEQYF. CDR3 coding DNA: TGTGCCAGTAGTATCAGGCTAGCGCCCTACGAGCAGTACTTC. J is TRBJ2-7 and V is TRBV19; possible D gene TRBD2, 6 bases. Germline-derived CDR1 and CDR2 are LNHDA and SQIVND (reference sequence). V shed 3 bases and J shed 2 bases, with 11 bases lying between them. This CDR3 is 14 amino acids long.